This TCR beta chain was found in a study of shared clonotypes between healthy human individuals. Deletions cut 7 bases from V and 6 bases from J, with 18 bases between. Germline V gives CDR1 MDHEN, CDR2 SYDVKM. CDR3 size: 14 residues. The table came from immunoSEQ multiplex PCR; TCRdb's copy has only in-frame clones and leaves some out. This sample yields about 2.4 million clones, of which under 95% are seen a single time; approximately 0.37% belongs to the top ten. The receptor's source is a young man in good health. Some clones in this sample may be carry-over from other donors' samples. The sequencing sample was made of naive CD4+ T cells from PBMCs. Sample subset: CD45RA+ positively selected. The rearrangement joins TRBV28 to TRBJ1-2, with a weak D call TRBD1 (6 bases). The CDR3 coding sequence is TGTGCCAGCACCTCACAGGGTAAATTGCATGGCTACACCTTC. Protein: CASTSQGKLHGYTF.